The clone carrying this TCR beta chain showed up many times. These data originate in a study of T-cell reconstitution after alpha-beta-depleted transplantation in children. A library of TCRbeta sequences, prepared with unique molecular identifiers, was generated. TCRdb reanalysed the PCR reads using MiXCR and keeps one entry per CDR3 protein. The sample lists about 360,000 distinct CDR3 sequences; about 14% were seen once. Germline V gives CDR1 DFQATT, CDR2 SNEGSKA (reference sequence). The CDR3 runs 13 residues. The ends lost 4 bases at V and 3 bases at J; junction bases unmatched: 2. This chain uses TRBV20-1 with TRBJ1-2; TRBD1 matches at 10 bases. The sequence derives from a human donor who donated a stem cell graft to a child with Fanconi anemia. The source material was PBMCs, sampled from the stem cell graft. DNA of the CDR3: TGCAGTGCTAAGACAGGGGGCGACTATGGCTACACCTTC. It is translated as CSAKTGGDYGYTF.